In this sample, the clone carrying this T cell receptor (beta chain) turned up many times. Antigen: not known. Unique molecular identifiers featured in how the TCRbeta library was prepared. TCRdb passed the PCR reads through MiXCR, listing each CDR3 protein once. The table has fewer than 550,000 distinct CDR3 sequences, about an eighth seen once. The sample originates from a study of T-cell reconstitution after alpha-beta-depleted transplantation in children. Whole-study results and caveats: Reports say that about two months after transplant, the alpha-beta T cells came out of several hundred graft clones that had expanded.

The V and J ends lost 6 bases and 5 bases respectively, with 30 bases between them. Germline V lookup: CDR1 DFQATT, CDR2 SNEGSKA (reference sequence). CDR3 size: 18 residues. The TCR originated in a female patient between 2 and 15 years old who had a stem cell transplant for aplastic anemia, so the T cells may come from the graft donor. The chain employs TRBV20-1 and TRBJ2-3; possible D gene TRBD1, 10 bases. Sequencing used PBMCs, mostly from graft donor cells, obtained 180 days after TCRalphabeta/CD19-depleted stem cell transplant. The CDR3 loop is CSALDRGQAGGPGDTQYF. Here the CDR3 DNA reads TGCAGTGCACTAGACAGGGGGCAAGCGGGAGGTCCCGGAGATACGCAGTATTTT.